Listed here is a single T cell receptor beta chain. Its antigen is unidentified. CDR1 and CDR2 from the germline V gene are KGHSH and LQKENI. V was trimmed by 4 bases and J by 4 bases, leaving 14 bases between them. This CDR3 is 15 amino acids long. The data derive from a study of T cell responses to AZD1222 COVID-19 vaccine. On the study more broadly: Whether given at about 4 or about 12 weeks, second doses were pooled. Whole-study results and caveats: Breadth and depth of Spike-specific TCRs rose after two AZD1222 doses.

Profiled with immunoSEQ multiplex PCR; TCRdb holds only in-frame clones, not every one. The sample gives under 200,000 clones, about 93% of which show up once; about 0.6% is in the top ten. The V gene is TRBV18, the J gene TRBJ1-5; D is perhaps TRBD1 (6 bases). The starting material was peripheral blood, obtained on day 0 of AZD1222 vaccination. The TCR sequence derives from an adult in good health. DNA for the CDR3: TGTGCCAGCTCACGGTCCGGGGGCCGAAATCAGCCCCAGCATTTT. This translates into CASSRSGGRNQPQHF. Full variable domain (outside the CDR3, taken from reference TRBV18 and TRBJ1-5): NAGVMQNPRHLVRRRGQEARLRCSPMKGHSHVYWYRQLPEEGLKFMVYLQKENIIDESGMPKERFSAEFPKEGPSILRIQQVVRGDSAAYFCASSRSGGRNQPQHFGDGTRLSIL.